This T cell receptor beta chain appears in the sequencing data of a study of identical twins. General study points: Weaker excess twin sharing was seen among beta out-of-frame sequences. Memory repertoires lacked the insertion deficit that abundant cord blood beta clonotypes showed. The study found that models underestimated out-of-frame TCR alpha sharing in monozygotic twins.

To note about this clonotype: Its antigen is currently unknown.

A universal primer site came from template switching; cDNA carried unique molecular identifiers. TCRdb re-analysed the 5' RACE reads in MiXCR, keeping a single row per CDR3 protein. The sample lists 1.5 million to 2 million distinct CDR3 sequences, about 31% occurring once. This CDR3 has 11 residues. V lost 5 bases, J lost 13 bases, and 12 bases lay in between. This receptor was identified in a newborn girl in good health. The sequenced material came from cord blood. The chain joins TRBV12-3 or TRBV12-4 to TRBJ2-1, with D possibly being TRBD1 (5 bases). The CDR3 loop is CASSLGVTQFF. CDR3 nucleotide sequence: TGTGCCAGCAGTCTAGGGGTGACCCAGTTCTTC.